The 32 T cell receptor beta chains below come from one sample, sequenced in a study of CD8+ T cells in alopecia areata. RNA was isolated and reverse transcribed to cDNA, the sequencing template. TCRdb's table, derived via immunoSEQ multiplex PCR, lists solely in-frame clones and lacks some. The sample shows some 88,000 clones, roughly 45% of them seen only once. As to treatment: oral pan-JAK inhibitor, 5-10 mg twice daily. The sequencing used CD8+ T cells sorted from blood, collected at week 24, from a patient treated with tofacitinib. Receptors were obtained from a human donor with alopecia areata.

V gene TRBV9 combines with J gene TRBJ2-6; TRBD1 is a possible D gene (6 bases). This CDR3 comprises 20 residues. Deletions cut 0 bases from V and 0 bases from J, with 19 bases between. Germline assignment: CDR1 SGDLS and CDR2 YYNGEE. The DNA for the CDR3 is TGTGCCAGCAGCGTAGGAGGCGGGCAGGGGACCCTCTCTGGGGCCAACGTCCTGACTTTC. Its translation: CASSVGGGQGTLSGANVLTF.

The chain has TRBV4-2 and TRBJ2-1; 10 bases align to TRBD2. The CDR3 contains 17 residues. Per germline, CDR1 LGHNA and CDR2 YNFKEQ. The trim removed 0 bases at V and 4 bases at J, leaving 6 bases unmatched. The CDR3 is CASSQELELAGYNEQFF. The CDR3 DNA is TGTGCCAGCAGCCAAGAATTAGAACTAGCGGGATACAATGAGCAGTTCTTC.

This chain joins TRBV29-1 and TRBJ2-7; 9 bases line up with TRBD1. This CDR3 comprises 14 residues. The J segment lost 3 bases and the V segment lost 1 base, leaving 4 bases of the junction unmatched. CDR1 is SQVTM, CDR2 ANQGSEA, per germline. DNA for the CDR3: TGCAGCGTTGAAGGCCCGACAGGGGGCTACGAGCAGTACTTC. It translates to CSVEGPTGGYEQYF.

This CDR3 reads CASSFPPLPALSYEQYF. The CDR3 nucleotides read TGTGCCAGCAGCTTCCCCCCCCTGCCGGCGCTCTCCTACGAGCAGTACTTC. The chain carries TRBV7-9 and TRBJ2-7; D is uncertain. CDR1 and CDR2 from the germline V gene are SEHNR and FQNEAQ (reference sequence). V was trimmed by 3 bases and J by 0 bases, leaving 18 bases between them. The CDR3 contains 17 residues. Complete variable domain (other parts from reference TRBV7-9 and TRBJ2-7): DTGVSQNPRHKITKRGQNVTFRCDPISEHNRLYWYRQTLGQGPEFLTYFQNEAQLEKSRLLSDRFSAERPKGSFSTLEIQRTEQGDSAMYLCASSFPPLPALSYEQYFGPGTRLTVT.

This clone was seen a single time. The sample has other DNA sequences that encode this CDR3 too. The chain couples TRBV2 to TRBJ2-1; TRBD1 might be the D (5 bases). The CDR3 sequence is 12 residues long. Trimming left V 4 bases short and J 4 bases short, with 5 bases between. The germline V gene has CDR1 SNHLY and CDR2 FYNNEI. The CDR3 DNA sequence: TGTGCCAGCAGTGCAGGGTACAATGAGCAGTTCTTC. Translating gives CASSAGYNEQFF.

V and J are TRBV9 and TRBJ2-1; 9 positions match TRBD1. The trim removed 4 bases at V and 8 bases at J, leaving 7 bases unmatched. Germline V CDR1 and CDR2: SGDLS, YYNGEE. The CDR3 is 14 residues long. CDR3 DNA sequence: TGTGCCAGCAGCCCCGGGACAGGGTTGCATGAGCAGTTCTTC. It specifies CASSPGTGLHEQFF.

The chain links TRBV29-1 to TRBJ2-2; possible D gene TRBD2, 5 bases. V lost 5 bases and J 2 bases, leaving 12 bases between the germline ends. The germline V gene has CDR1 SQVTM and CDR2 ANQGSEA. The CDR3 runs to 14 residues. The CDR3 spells CSVNPRGNTGELFF. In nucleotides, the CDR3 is TGCAGCGTTAACCCCCGGGGTAACACCGGGGAGCTGTTTTTT.

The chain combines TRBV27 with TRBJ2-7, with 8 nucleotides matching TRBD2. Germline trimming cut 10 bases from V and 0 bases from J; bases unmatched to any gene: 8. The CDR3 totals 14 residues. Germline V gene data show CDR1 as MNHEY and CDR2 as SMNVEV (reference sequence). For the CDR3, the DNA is TGTGCCACCGGGGGGGGGTCCAGCTCCTACGAGCAGTACTTC. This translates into CATGGGSSSYEQYF.

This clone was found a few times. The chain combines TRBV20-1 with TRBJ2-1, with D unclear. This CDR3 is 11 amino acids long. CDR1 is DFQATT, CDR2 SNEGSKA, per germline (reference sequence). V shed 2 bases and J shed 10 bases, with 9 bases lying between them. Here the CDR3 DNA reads TGCAGTGCTAGATTGTCAGGAGAGCAGTTCTTC. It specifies CSARLSGEQFF.

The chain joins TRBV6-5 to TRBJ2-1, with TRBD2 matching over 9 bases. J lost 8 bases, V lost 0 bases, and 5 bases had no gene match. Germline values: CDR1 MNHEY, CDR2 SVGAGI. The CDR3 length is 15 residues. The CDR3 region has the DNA TGTGCCAGCAGTTACTCTAGCGGGAGCACGGATGAGCAGTTCTTC. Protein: CASSYSSGSTDEQFF.

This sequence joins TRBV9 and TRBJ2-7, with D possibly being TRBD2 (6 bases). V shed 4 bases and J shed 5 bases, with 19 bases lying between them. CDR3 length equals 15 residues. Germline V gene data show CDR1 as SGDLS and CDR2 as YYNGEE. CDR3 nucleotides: TGTGCCAGCAGCCCAAGCGGCGGGGTCGGGAACGAGCAGTACTTC. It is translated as CASSPSGGVGNEQYF.

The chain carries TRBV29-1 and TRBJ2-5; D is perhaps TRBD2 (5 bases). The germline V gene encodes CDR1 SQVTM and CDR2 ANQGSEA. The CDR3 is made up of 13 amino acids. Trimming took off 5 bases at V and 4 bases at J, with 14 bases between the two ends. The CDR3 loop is CSVRYPGIETQYF. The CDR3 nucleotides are TGCAGCGTTCGATATCCGGGAATAGAGACCCAGTACTTC.

CDR3 amino acids: CASSLIVLPAGTSGYEQYF. The CDR3 nucleotides are TGTGCCAGCAGCTTAATCGTGCTCCCCGCCGGGACTAGCGGCTACGAGCAGTACTTC. The V call is TRBV7-9, the J call TRBJ2-7; 11 bases line up with TRBD2. Trimming cost V 2 bases and J 3 bases; bases outside gene matches: 15. The CDR3 has 19 amino acids. The germline CDR1 and CDR2 sequences are SEHNR and FQNEAQ (reference sequence).

In DNA form, the CDR3 reads TGTGCCAGCAGCCAGAATAATCAGCCCCAGCATTTT. Translating gives CASSQNNQPQHF. The chain employs TRBV7-9 and TRBJ1-5; D is undetermined. V was trimmed by 5 bases and J by 4 bases, leaving 6 bases between them. The V gene's germline CDR1 is SEHNR and CDR2 FQNEAQ (reference sequence). The CDR3 loop spans 12 amino acids.

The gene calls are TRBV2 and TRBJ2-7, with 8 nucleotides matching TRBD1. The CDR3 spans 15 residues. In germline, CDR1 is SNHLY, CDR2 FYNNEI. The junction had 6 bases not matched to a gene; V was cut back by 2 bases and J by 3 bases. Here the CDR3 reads CASSEFGQGFYEQYF. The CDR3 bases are TGTGCCAGCAGTGAATTCGGACAGGGTTTCTACGAGCAGTACTTC.

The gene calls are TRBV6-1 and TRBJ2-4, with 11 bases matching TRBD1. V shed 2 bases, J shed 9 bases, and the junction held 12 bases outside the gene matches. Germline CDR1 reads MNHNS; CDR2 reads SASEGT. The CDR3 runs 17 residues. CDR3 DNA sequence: TGTGCCAGCAGTGAACCCCTGGACAGGGGGCCGAGGATCATTCAGTACTTC. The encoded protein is CASSEPLDRGPRIIQYF.

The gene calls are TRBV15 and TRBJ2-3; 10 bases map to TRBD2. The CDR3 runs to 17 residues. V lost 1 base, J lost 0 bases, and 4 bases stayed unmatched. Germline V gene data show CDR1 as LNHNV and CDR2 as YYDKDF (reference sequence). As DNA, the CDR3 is TGTGCCACCAGCAGAGTCTTGACTAGCGGGAGCACAGATACGCAGTATTTT. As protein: CATSRVLTSGSTDTQYF.

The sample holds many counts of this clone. The CDR3 sequence is CASSRDQLSSYNEQFF. The CDR3 DNA reads TGTGCCAGCAGCCGGGACCAACTAAGCTCCTACAATGAGCAGTTCTTC. The rearrangement joins TRBV7-8 to TRBJ2-1; TRBD1 or TRBD2 may be the D gene (5 bases each). Trimming shortened V by 5 bases and J by 0 bases, and 14 bases separated the two germline ends. Germline assignment: CDR1 SGHVS and CDR2 FQNEAQ. The length of the CDR3 is 16 residues.

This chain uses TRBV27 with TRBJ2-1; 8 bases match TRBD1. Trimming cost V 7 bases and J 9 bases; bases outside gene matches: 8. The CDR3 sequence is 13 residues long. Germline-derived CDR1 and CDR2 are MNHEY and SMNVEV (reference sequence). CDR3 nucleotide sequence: TGTGCCAGCATAGGACAGGGCAAGGGTGAGCAGTTCTTC. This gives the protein CASIGQGKGEQFF.

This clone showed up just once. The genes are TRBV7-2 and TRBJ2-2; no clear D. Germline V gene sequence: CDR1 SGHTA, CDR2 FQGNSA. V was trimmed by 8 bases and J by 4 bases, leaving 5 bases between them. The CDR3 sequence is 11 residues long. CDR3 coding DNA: TGTGCCAGCGGCACCACCGGGGAGCTGTTTTTT. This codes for CASGTTGELFF.

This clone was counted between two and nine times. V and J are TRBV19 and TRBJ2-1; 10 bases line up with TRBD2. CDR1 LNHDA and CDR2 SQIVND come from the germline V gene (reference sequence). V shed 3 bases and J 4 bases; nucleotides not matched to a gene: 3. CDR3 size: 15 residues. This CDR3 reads CASSMVAGGYNEQFF. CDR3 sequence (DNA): TGTGCCAGTAGTATGGTAGCGGGAGGATACAATGAGCAGTTCTTC.

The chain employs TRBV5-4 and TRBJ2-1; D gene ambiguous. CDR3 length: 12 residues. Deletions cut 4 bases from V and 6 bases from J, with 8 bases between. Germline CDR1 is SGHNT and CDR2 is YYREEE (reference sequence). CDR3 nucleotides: TGTGCCAGCAGCCTGCCAAGCAATGAGCAGTTCTTC. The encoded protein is CASSLPSNEQFF. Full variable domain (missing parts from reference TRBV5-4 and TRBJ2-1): ETGVTQSPTHLIKTRGQQVTLRCSSQSGHNTVSWYQQALGQGPQFIFQYYREEENGRGNFPPRFSGLQFPNYSSELNVNALELDDSALYLCASSLPSNEQFFGPGTRLTVL.

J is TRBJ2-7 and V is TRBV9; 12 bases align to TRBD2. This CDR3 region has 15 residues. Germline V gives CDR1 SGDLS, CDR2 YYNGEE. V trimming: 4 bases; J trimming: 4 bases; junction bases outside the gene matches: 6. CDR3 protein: CASSISSGRGYEQYF. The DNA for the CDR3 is TGTGCCAGCAGCATTTCTAGCGGGAGGGGTTACGAGCAGTACTTC.

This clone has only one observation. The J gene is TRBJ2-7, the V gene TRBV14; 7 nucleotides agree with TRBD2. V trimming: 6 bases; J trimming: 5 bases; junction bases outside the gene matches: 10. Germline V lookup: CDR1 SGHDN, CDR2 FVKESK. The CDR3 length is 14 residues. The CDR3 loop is CASSEGGASHEQYF. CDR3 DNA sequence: TGTGCCAGCAGTGAGGGAGGGGCCTCTCACGAGCAGTACTTC.

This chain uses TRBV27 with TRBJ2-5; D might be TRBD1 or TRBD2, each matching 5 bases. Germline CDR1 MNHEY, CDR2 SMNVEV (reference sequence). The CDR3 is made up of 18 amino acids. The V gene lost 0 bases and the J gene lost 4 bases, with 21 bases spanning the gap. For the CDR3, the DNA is TGTGCCAGCAGTTTATCTGGACCCGGGACGGCGGTTGGAGAGACCCAGTACTTC. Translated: CASSLSGPGTAVGETQYF.

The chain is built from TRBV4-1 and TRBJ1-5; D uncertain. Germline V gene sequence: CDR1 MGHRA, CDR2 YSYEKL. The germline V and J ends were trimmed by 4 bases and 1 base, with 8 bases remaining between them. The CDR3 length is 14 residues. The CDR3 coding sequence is TGCGCCAGCAGCCGAAGGGTGAGCAATCAGCCCCAGCATTTT. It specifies CASSRRVSNQPQHF.

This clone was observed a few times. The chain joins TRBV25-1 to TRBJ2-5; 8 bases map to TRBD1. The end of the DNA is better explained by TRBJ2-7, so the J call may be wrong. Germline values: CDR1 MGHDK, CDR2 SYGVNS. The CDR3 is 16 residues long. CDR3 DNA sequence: TGTGCCAGCAGTGCCACCACCGGGACAGGAGCCTACGAGCAGTACTTC. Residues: CASSATTGTGAYEQYF.

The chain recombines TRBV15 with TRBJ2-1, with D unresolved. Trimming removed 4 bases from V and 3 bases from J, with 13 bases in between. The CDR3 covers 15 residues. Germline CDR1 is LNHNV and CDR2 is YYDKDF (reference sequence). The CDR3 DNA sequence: TGTGCCACCAGCACATTATCGGGCTACTACAATGAGCAGTTCTTC. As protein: CATSTLSGYYNEQFF.

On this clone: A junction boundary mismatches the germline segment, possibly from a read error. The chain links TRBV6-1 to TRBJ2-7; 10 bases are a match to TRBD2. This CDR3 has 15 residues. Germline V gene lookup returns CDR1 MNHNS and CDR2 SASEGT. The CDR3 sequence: CASREGLAANYEQYF. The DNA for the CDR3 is TGTGCCAGCAGAGAAGGACTAGCGGCAAACTACGAGCAGTACTTC.

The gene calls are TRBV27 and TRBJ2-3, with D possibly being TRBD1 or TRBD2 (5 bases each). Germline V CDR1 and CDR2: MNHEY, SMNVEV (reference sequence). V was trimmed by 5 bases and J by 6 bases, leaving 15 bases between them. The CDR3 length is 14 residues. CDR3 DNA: TGTGCCAGCAGTGTACTCCCGGGGCGTGATACGCAGTATTTT. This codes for CASSVLPGRDTQYF.

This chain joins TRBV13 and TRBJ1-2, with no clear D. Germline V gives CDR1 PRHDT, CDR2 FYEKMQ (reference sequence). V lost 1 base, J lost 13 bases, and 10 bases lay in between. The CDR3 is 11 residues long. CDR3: CASSLDPHSTF. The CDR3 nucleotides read TGTGCCAGCAGCTTAGACCCCCATTCCACCTTC.

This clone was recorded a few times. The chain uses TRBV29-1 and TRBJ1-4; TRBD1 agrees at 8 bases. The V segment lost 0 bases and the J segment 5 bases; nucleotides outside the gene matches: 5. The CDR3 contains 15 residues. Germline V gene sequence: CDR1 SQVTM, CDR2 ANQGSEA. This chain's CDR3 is CSVEERTGLNEKLFF. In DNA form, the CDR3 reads TGCAGCGTTGAAGAGAGGACAGGGCTGAATGAAAAACTGTTTTTT.